This TCR beta chain came from a study of human T cells and chemical hapten exposure (dated by TCRdb to the early 2020s). Background on the whole study: For sensitization, 2% DPC in acetone was applied to a 2 cm by 2 cm area of upper inner arm skin. Throughout the study period of approximately 23 weeks, patients also received therapeutic DPC doses to the scalp every week. Blood was sampled from patients pre-sensitization (week 0) and at 2, 6 and about 24 weeks after DPC sensitization. Both TCR alpha and TCR beta chains were sequenced from each blood RNA sample. Most of the patients in the cohort were female, and the cohort covered alopecia areata with under or over 50% scalp involvement, alopecia totalis and alopecia universalis. Peripheral blood TCR repertoire changes were tracked in vivo in alopecia patients during primary and secondary sensitization to the hapten diphenylcyclopropenone (DPC). Libraries were combined into a pool for sequencing, and differences in TCR yield between samples came mainly from small differences in library volumes within the pool. For TCR sequencing, blood came from some 31 alopecia patients at anywhere from one to four time points (pre-sensitization, 2, 6 and 24 weeks). Patch tests used Finn chambers with 0.01% DPC on the upper back, scored after 6 days by International Contact Dermatitis Research Group standards.

Reading the germline V gene gives CDR1 SGHTA and CDR2 FQGNSA. From cysteine to phenylalanine, the CDR3 is 13 amino acids long. The DNA shown is the 39-base CDR3, in frame from base 1. V is clipped by 0 bases and J by 6 bases, and the sequence between their germline boundaries is 9 bases long. Libraries were built with RACE. Sequencing used a NextSeq 500. During library preparation, unique molecular identifiers were attached to individual cDNA molecules so that TCRs could be counted in a quantitative, reproducible way. On the study's bioinformatics: A median of approximately 96,000 TCRs per sample was observed, with a range of about 20,000 to 690,600. The Decombinator software suite was used to annotate the V, J and CDR3 of the TCR reads. To make PS versus PT1 abundance plots, every sample was subsampled to the same number of TCRs (28,000). Expanded TCRs were defined as absent before sensitization and observed at least eight times at the 2-week time point. TCRdb itself trimmed the public reads at Q25 with fastp, ran MiXCR and retained productive beta chains. One record per CDR3 amino acid sequence lists the most common genes and DNA. TCRdb, not the original authors, processed these V and J calls. The sample records approximately 52,000 distinct CDR3 sequences, 8% to 13% of which are singletons. The leading ten clones occupy approximately 1.8% of the sample.

Only a few counts were recorded for this clonotype. Its antigen remains undetermined. Nothing much larger sits one base from this clone, and base qualities are not available. What this sample's time point label stands for: patch test 1, 2 weeks after DPC sensitization. The treatment or condition label, read with the paper, signifies: therapeutic diphenylcyclopropenone sensitization with weekly scalp DPC. Total RNA was extracted from unfractionated whole blood collected in Tempus Blood RNA tubes. At each patch-test visit, blood was drawn before the patch test was applied. Patients were considered eligible if aged 18 to 70, diagnosed with alopecia and deemed suitable for DPC therapy, and patients were excluded if pregnant. Results and caveats for the whole study, not just this receptor: Alopecia, a presumed autoimmune disease, was present in all patients, so the immune response of the patients might differ from that of healthy individuals. The number of TCRs above 1 in 1000 frequency did not change with DPC sensitization; there was no evidence of global repertoire structure alterations. Patch test score was positively correlated with the number of PT1 expanded TCRs, with significance at thresholds 8, 16 and 32 but not at 4. Significantly more large CDR3 similarity clusters were formed by expanded TCRs than by pre-sensitization or healthy control sets, consistent with antigen-driven responses. Repeated subsampling changed both the strength of the expansion versus patch-test correlation and the threshold at which that correlation became significant.

The sequence derives from a woman aged 40 to 55 with alopecia areata. Some clones in this sample may be carry-over from other donors' samples. The source was whole blood, collected in connection with sensitization to the hapten diphenylcyclopropenone (DPC). The chain joins TRBV7-2 to TRBJ2-7; no D gene is confidently identified. The bases read TGTGCCAGCAGCTTAGCAGGGAAGGGCGAGCAGTACTTC. Its coded protein is CASSLAGKGEQYF. Extended through the reference TRBV7-2 and TRBJ2-7 proteins, this CDR3 yields the full variable domain: GAGVSQSPSNKVTEKGKDVELRCDPISGHTALYWYRQSLGQGLEFLIYFQGNSAPDKSGLPSDRFSAERTGGSVSTLTIQRTQQEDSAVYLCASSLAGKGEQYFGPGTRLTVT.